The present T cell receptor (beta chain) was sequenced within a study of blood T cell repertoires in COVID-19. The germline V gene has CDR1 LNHDA and CDR2 SQIVND (reference sequence). There are 13 residues in the CDR3. V lost 4 bases and J lost 7, with 13 bases in between. Clones were read by immunoSEQ multiplex PCR, and TCRdb kept only the in-frame ones, dropping some. The sample contains some 250,000 clones, 70% to 90% of which appear only once. This sequence was found in a woman aged 25-40 years who had recovered from COVID-19. The chain joins TRBV19 to TRBJ1-2; possibly TRBD1 for D (5 bases). Sequenced input: peripheral blood. The CDR3 spells CASSTRDSPGYTF. CDR3 in DNA: TGTGCCAGTAGTACCAGGGATAGTCCTGGCTACACCTTC.